A single sample gave rise to the 32 T cell receptor beta chains below, sequenced in a study of cytomegalovirus exposure and HLA in healthy donors. Produced via immunoSEQ multiplex PCR; TCRdb's table is partial and in-frame only. The data contain roughly 70,000 clones, about 97% of them seen just once; the ten biggest clones take up around 1.6%. Sequencing input: PBMCs. The receptors shown here come from a young woman in good health and CMV-seropositive.

J is TRBJ2-1 and V is TRBV6-6; D may be TRBD1 (6 bases). The V and J ends lost 2 bases and 5 bases respectively, with 7 bases between them. The germline V gene has CDR1 MNHNY and CDR2 SVGAGI (reference sequence). The CDR3 runs to 13 residues. CDR3 region: CASSYRDNNEQFF. The CDR3 DNA reads as TGTGCCAGCAGTTACCGGGACAACAATGAGCAGTTCTTC.

The chain couples TRBV10-3 to TRBJ2-7; a weak D match, TRBD1 (6 bases). Looked up from germline, CDR1 is ENHRY and CDR2 is SYGVKD. V was clipped by 10 bases and J by 6 bases, with 13 bases between them. The CDR3 has 11 amino acids. CDR3 nucleotides: TGTGCCACAGGGGACATCACCGAGCAGTACTTC. This gives the protein CATGDITEQYF.

CDR3 residues: CASSPLRGAGGSHEQYF. The CDR3 DNA reads TGTGCCAGCAGTCCTCTTAGAGGCGCGGGAGGGTCCCACGAGCAGTACTTC. The chain has TRBV28 and TRBJ2-7, with 9 positions matching TRBD2. The CDR3 totals 17 residues. Germline-derived CDR1 and CDR2 are MDHEN and SYDVKM. The trim removed 5 bases at V and 5 bases at J, leaving 16 bases unmatched.

The CDR3 region has the DNA TGTGCCAGCAGGGGGCTTGGACAGAGTGAAGCTTTCTTT. Translated, it gives CASRGLGQSEAFF. The chain links TRBV25-1 to TRBJ1-1; D perhaps matches TRBD1 (6 bases). The CDR3 covers 13 residues. Germline-derived CDR1 and CDR2 are MGHDK and SYGVNS. Trimming took 6 bases from V and 7 from J, leaving 15 bases between them.

This chain joins TRBV19 and TRBJ1-2; possibly TRBD1 for D (6 bases). The germline CDR1 and CDR2 sequences are LNHDA and SQIVND (reference sequence). The CDR3 totals 13 residues. Trimming took 5 bases from V and 4 from J, leaving 11 bases between them. The CDR3 DNA sequence: TGTGCCAGTAGTCCACAGGGATTCTATGGCTACACCTTC. Protein sequence: CASSPQGFYGYTF. Variable domain in full (rest from reference TRBV19 and TRBJ1-2): DGGITQSPKYLFRKEGQNVTLSCEQNLNHDAMYWYRQDPGQGLRLIYYSQIVNDFQKGDIAEGYSVSREKKESFPLTVTSAQKNPTAFYLCASSPQGFYGYTFGSGTRLTVV.

This chain uses TRBV30 with TRBJ1-5; the D is unclear. CDR1 GTSNPN and CDR2 SVGIG come from the germline V gene (reference sequence). The CDR3 covers 14 residues. The V end lost 2 bases, the J end lost 10 bases, and 18 bases lay between the germline ends. The CDR3 loop is CAWSKGIRREPQHF. The CDR3 nucleotides are TGTGCCTGGAGTAAGGGCATCCGGCGGGAACCCCAGCATTTT.

The rearrangement links TRBV10-3 to TRBJ1-5, with 9 bases that match TRBD1. Germline CDR1 ENHRY, CDR2 SYGVKD. Germline trimming cut 2 bases from V and 2 bases from J; bases unmatched to any gene: 4. The CDR3 totals 16 residues. The CDR3 DNA sequence: TGTGCCATCAGTGAGGTGGACAGGGGACGCAATCAGCCCCAGCATTTT. It is translated as CAISEVDRGRNQPQHF.

The V call is TRBV29-1, the J call TRBJ2-7; D is possibly TRBD1 (6 bases). With 0 bases removed from V and 13 bases from J, the gap between germline ends came to 16 bases. Per germline, CDR1 SQVTM and CDR2 ANQGSEA. The CDR3 has 12 amino acids. CDR3 sequence (DNA): TGCAGCGTTGAAGATCGGCCGGACAGACTATACTTC. It is translated as CSVEDRPDRLYF.

The rearrangement joins TRBV6-6 to TRBJ1-2; the D gene is possibly TRBD1 (6 bases). CDR3 length: 14 residues. V lost 7 bases and J 1 base, leaving 13 bases between the germline ends. Germline CDR1 reads MNHNY; CDR2 reads SVGAGI (reference sequence). CDR3 sequence reads: CASMSGGDNYGYTF. The CDR3 nucleotides read TGTGCCAGCATGAGCGGGGGCGATAACTATGGCTACACCTTC.

The V call is TRBV15, the J call TRBJ2-2; 7 nucleotides align to TRBD2. The CDR3 covers 15 residues. The trim removed 1 base at V and 8 bases at J, leaving 7 bases unmatched. Germline V gene sequence: CDR1 LNHNV, CDR2 YYDKDF (reference sequence). The CDR3 reads CATSRGPSGRGELFF. DNA for the CDR3: TGTGCCACCAGCAGAGGTCCTAGCGGTCGGGGGGAGCTGTTTTTT.

In DNA, the CDR3 is TGTGCCAGCAGCTTATTGACAGGAGCCTCTGGAAACACCATATATTTT. Translating it yields CASSLLTGASGNTIYF. The chain employs TRBV7-9 and TRBJ1-3; maybe TRBD1 (6 bases). CDR3 length: 16 residues. Germline assignment: CDR1 SEHNR and CDR2 FQNEAQ (reference sequence). V was clipped by 2 bases and J by 0 bases, with 11 bases between them.

This CDR3 is CASSYSQRSGAFF. CDR3 nucleotides: TGTGCCAGCAGTTACTCCCAAAGGAGTGGAGCTTTCTTT. The rearrangement joins TRBV6-5 to TRBJ1-1; no firm D call. The CDR3 spans 13 residues. CDR1 MNHEY and CDR2 SVGAGI come from the germline V gene. The V end lost 0 bases, the J end lost 10 bases, and 12 bases lay between the germline ends.

The chain uses TRBV7-3 and TRBJ2-1, with TRBD2 matching 14 bases. The V segment lost 5 bases and the J segment 8 bases; nucleotides outside the gene matches: 8. This CDR3 is 16 amino acids long. Looked up from germline, CDR1 is SGHTA and CDR2 is FQGTGA. The CDR3 loop reads CASSKTSGRAGDEQFF. CDR3 in DNA: TGTGCCAGCAGCAAGACTAGCGGGAGGGCAGGTGATGAGCAGTTCTTC.

In DNA form, the CDR3 reads TGTGCCATCACCCCGAGGGGGACAGTTAACAATGAGCAGTTCTTC. Amino acids: CAITPRGTVNNEQFF. J is TRBJ2-1 and V is TRBV10-3, with 7 bases identical to TRBD1. Germline values: CDR1 ENHRY, CDR2 SYGVKD. The CDR3 loop spans 15 amino acids. Unmatched junction bases numbered 11, after V lost 7 bases and J lost 5 bases.

The rearrangement joins TRBV6-4 to TRBJ2-1; no clear D. Trimming removed 3 bases at V and 5 bases at J, with 11 bases between. The CDR3 spans 14 residues. Looked up from germline, CDR1 is MRHNA and CDR2 is SNTAGT. CDR3 nucleotide sequence: TGTGCCAGCAGTGAAACCAGGAACAACAATGAGCAGTTCTTC. Residues: CASSETRNNNEQFF.

The chain uses TRBV5-4 and TRBJ1-2, with a tentative D call TRBD1 (6 bases). Germline assignment: CDR1 SGHNT and CDR2 YYREEE (reference sequence). The V gene lost 2 bases and the J gene lost 4 bases, with 18 bases spanning the gap. The CDR3 covers 16 residues. The CDR3 loop reads CASSLYKGQKSYGYTF. CDR3 DNA sequence: TGTGCCAGCAGCTTATACAAAGGACAGAAGAGCTATGGCTACACCTTC.

The CDR3 DNA follows: TGTGCCAGCAGCTTACAACAATCCTTCTACGAGCAGTACTTC. Translating it yields CASSLQQSFYEQYF. The rearrangement joins TRBV7-9 to TRBJ2-7; D call uncertain. V lost 2 bases and J lost 3, with 11 bases in between. CDR1 is SEHNR, CDR2 FQNEAQ, per germline (reference sequence). This CDR3 has 14 residues.

V gene TRBV6-5 combines with J gene TRBJ2-7; 9 nucleotides line up with TRBD2. The CDR3 totals 12 residues. Germline lookup yields CDR1 MNHEY and CDR2 SVGAGI. V lost 9 bases and J lost 4; bases outside the gene matches: 4. CDR3 region: CASASGKYEQYF. The CDR3 region has the DNA TGTGCCAGTGCTAGCGGGAAGTACGAGCAGTACTTC.

This clone came up a few times. The chain uses TRBV7-9 and TRBJ2-5; 8 nucleotides match TRBD2. This CDR3 has 14 amino acids. Trimming cost V 5 bases and J 4 bases; bases outside gene matches: 6. The germline CDR1 and CDR2 sequences are SEHNR and FQNEAQ (reference sequence). The CDR3 region is CASSTAGGVETQYF. Here the CDR3 DNA reads TGTGCCAGCAGCACGGCGGGAGGAGTAGAGACCCAGTACTTC.

In the case of this clone: The sample carries other DNA sequences with the same CDR3. This chain joins TRBV5-1 and TRBJ2-3; 7 nucleotides align to TRBD2. V gave up 4 bases and J gave up 5 bases; unmatched junction bases: 4. CDR3 length equals 13 residues. CDR1 is SGHRS, CDR2 YFSETQ, per germline. The chain's CDR3 is CASSQLARDTQYF. Written as DNA, the CDR3 is TGCGCCAGCAGCCAACTAGCGCGAGATACGCAGTATTTT.

The V and J genes are TRBV27 and TRBJ2-7; 10 bases line up with TRBD1. V shed 5 bases, J shed 4 bases, and the junction held 5 bases outside the gene matches. This CDR3 is 14 amino acids long. The germline gives CDR1 MNHEY, CDR2 SMNVEV (reference sequence). The CDR3 is CASSPRTGGYEQYF. The CDR3 region has the DNA TGTGCCAGCAGTCCGCGGACAGGGGGATACGAGCAGTACTTC.

The chain has TRBV2 and TRBJ1-2; possible D gene TRBD1, 5 bases. The CDR3 consists of 14 residues. The V end lost 8 bases, the J end lost 2 bases, and 15 bases lay between the germline ends. Germline loops: CDR1 SNHLY, CDR2 FYNNEI. Here the CDR3 reads CASLRGSLNYGYTF. CDR3 sequence (DNA): TGTGCCAGCTTGCGGGGGTCCTTGAACTATGGCTACACCTTC.

CDR3 nucleotides: TGTGCCAGCAGCTTGTATTACGGGACTAGCAATGAGCAGTTCTTC. Translated, it gives CASSLYYGTSNEQFF. The chain joins TRBV5-4 to TRBJ2-1, with 8 bases fitting TRBD2. This CDR3 comprises 15 residues. Germline V CDR1 and CDR2: SGHNT, YYREEE (reference sequence). J was trimmed by 6 bases and V by 1 base; bases with no gene match: 6.

The rearrangement links TRBV28 to TRBJ2-7; TRBD2 might be the D (7 bases). Per the germline V gene, CDR1 is MDHEN and CDR2 is SYDVKM. Trimming cost V 5 bases and J 0 bases, with 17 bases left between them. CDR3 length: 16 amino acids. CDR3 DNA: TGTGCCAGCAGTGGCCCGGGGGGCCCCAGCTCCTACGAGCAGTACTTC. As protein: CASSGPGGPSSYEQYF.

This chain connects TRBV7-8 to TRBJ1-1; D may be TRBD1 (6 bases). The CDR3 covers 13 residues. Germline lookup yields CDR1 SGHVS and CDR2 FQNEAQ. Between the trimmed V and J ends, which lost 5 bases and 7 bases, there was a span of 14 bases. The CDR3 bases are TGTGCCAGCAGCGTTGGACAGTGGATTGAAGCTTTCTTT. Translating gives CASSVGQWIEAFF.

The chain couples TRBV11-2 to TRBJ2-7; 10 bases map to TRBD1. V shed 5 bases, J shed 7 bases, and the junction held 11 bases outside the gene matches. In germline, CDR1 is SGHAT, CDR2 FQNNGV. The CDR3 runs to 15 residues. The CDR3 DNA reads TGTGCCAGCAGCATCAGACAGGGGGCAGCGGAGGAGCAGTACTTC. This encodes CASSIRQGAAEEQYF.

This sequence joins TRBV28 and TRBJ2-7; TRBD1 matches at 8 bases. V lost 7 bases to trimming and J lost 0 bases; unmatched junction nucleotides: 11. Germline CDR1 reads MDHEN; CDR2 reads SYDVKM. The CDR3 length is 16 residues. In DNA form, the CDR3 reads TGTGCCAGCACAAACTCCAGGGGGCGTAGCTCCTACGAGCAGTACTTC. It yields the protein CASTNSRGRSSYEQYF.

The chain is built from TRBV2 and TRBJ2-1, with 7 bases lining up with TRBD2. The V gene's germline CDR1 is SNHLY and CDR2 FYNNEI. V lost 6 bases and J lost 0; bases outside the gene matches: 5. The CDR3 runs 15 residues. CDR3 loop: CASSPGLYSYNEQFF. As DNA, the CDR3 is TGTGCCAGCAGCCCGGGACTATACTCCTACAATGAGCAGTTCTTC. The whole variable domain, filled in from reference TRBV2 and TRBJ2-1, reads EPEVTQTPSHQVTQMGQEVILRCVPISNHLYFYWYRQILGQKVEFLVSFYNNEISEKSEIFDDQFSVERPDGSNFTLKIRSTKLEDSAMYFCASSPGLYSYNEQFFGPGTRLTVL.

This sequence joins TRBV7-8 and TRBJ2-2, with a weak D call TRBD2 (6 bases). Germline lookup yields CDR1 SGHVS and CDR2 FQNEAQ. This CDR3 has 15 residues. V shed 2 bases and J shed 4 bases, with 11 bases lying between them. The CDR3 DNA sequence: TGTGCCAGCAGCTTAAATTTGGGAGGCACCGGGGAGCTGTTTTTT. Its protein is CASSLNLGGTGELFF.

This rearrangement joins TRBV19 to TRBJ2-3; 7 nucleotides agree with TRBD1. The germline V gene has CDR1 LNHDA and CDR2 SQIVND (reference sequence). The CDR3 extends over 14 amino acids. After removal of 8 bases from V and 2 bases from J, the junction contained 7 bases not matched to a gene. The CDR3 nucleotides read TGTGCCAGTGGCTCGGGGACAGTCACAGATACGCAGTATTTT. Translated, it gives CASGSGTVTDTQYF.

The chain is built from TRBV9 and TRBJ1-3; unclear D gene. This CDR3 comprises 13 residues. V lost 4 bases and J lost 4, with 9 bases in between. CDR1 is SGDLS and CDR2 is YYNGEE in the germline V gene. Written as DNA, the CDR3 is TGTGCCAGCAGCCCCCGTTCCGGAAACACCATATATTTT. It codes for CASSPRSGNTIYF. The entire variable domain, with the rest obtained from reference TRBV9 and TRBJ1-3, is as follows: DSGVTQTPKHLITATGQRVTLRCSPRSGDLSVYWYQQSLDQGLQFLIQYYNGEERAKGNILERFSAQQFPDLHSELNLSSLELGDSALYFCASSPRSGNTIYFGEGSWLTVV.

This rearrangement joins TRBV25-1 to TRBJ2-2; unclear D gene. With 4 bases removed from V and 8 bases from J, the gap between germline ends came to 5 bases. Germline V gene data show CDR1 as MGHDK and CDR2 as SYGVNS. This CDR3 spans 11 amino acids. CDR3 region: CASSAVGELFF. The CDR3 DNA reads as TGTGCCAGCAGTGCGGTTGGGGAGCTGTTTTTT.